This T cell receptor (beta chain) comes out of a study of PD-1 blockade in mismatch repair-deficient tumors. The data were produced by immunoSEQ multiplex PCR, yet TCRdb's version contains in-frame clones alone and is incomplete. The sample has under 95,000 clones, 70% to 90% seen once. This CDR3 is built from 14 residues. CDR1 is MNHEY, CDR2 SMNVEV, per germline (reference sequence). Trimming cost V 3 bases and J 1 base, with 6 bases left between them. Sequencing was performed on peripheral blood, taken 44 weeks after starting pembrolizumab. This chain joins TRBV27 and TRBJ2-2; D gene uncertain. The TCR comes from an adult with mismatch repair-deficient cancer. CDR3 sequence: CASSFQRNTGELFF. The DNA of the CDR3 is TGTGCCAGCAGTTTCCAACGGAACACCGGGGAGCTGTTTTTT.